The subject of this entry is one TCR beta chain. Assay used: immunoSEQ multiplex PCR; TCRdb lists only in-frame clones, some missing. This sample has about 120,000 clones, with more than 85% found just once. The CDR3 spans 15 residues. Germline CDR1 MDHEN, CDR2 SYDVKM. The V and J ends lost 7 bases and 5 bases respectively, with 21 bases between them. These data originate in a study of blood T cell repertoires in COVID-19. Sequencing was performed on peripheral blood. The gene calls are TRBV28 and TRBJ2-7; maybe TRBD1 (6 bases). This receptor was taken from a human donor with acute or convalescent COVID-19. The donor label of this sample is uncertain. The CDR3 DNA follows: TGTGCCAGCACTACCCCACAGGGTGTTCACGACGAGCAGTACTTC. Protein sequence: CASTTPQGVHDEQYF.